The 9 T cell receptor beta chains reported below all come from one sample, sequenced in a study of blood T cell repertoires in COVID-19. Clones were sequenced by immunoSEQ multiplex PCR, and TCRdb holds only the in-frame ones, with some missing. This sample has 65,000 to 90,000 clones; about 88% occur once, and the top ten carry more than 8%. The sample was peripheral blood. The receptors stem from a man aged 45-65 years with acute or convalescent COVID-19.

The DNA for the CDR3 is TGTGCCAGCAGCTCCAACAGGGTCATAAGGGCAGATACGCAGTATTTT. Its protein product is CASSSNRVIRADTQYF. V is TRBV7-9 and J is TRBJ2-3, with D perhaps matching TRBD1 (6 bases). CDR3 size: 16 residues. Trimming removed 4 bases at V and 4 bases at J, with 18 bases between. Germline values: CDR1 SEHNR, CDR2 FQNEAQ (reference sequence).

J is TRBJ2-7 and V is TRBV19; 8 nucleotides line up with TRBD2. Germline trimming cut 5 bases from V and 0 bases from J; bases unmatched to any gene: 9. Per germline, CDR1 LNHDA and CDR2 SQIVND (reference sequence). The CDR3 totals 16 residues. This CDR3 is CASSVGGGPFSYEQYF. CDR3 in DNA: TGTGCCAGTAGTGTGGGCGGGGGGCCGTTCTCCTACGAGCAGTACTTC.

The CDR3: CASSFGAGEETQYF. The CDR3 DNA sequence: TGTGCCAGCAGCTTTGGAGCGGGTGAAGAGACCCAGTACTTC. V usage is TRBV11-2 and J usage is TRBJ2-5; a possible D gene is TRBD2 (6 bases). V gave up 3 bases and J gave up 3 bases, with 11 bases separating them. CDR3 length: 14 residues. The V gene's germline CDR1 is SGHAT and CDR2 FQNNGV.

The rearrangement uses TRBV3-1 (or the pseudogene TRBV3-2) and TRBJ2-1; D may be TRBD1 (6 bases). Trimming removed 1 base at V and 10 bases at J, with 14 bases between. Looked up from germline, CDR1 is LGHDT and CDR2 is YNNKEL (reference sequence). This CDR3 has 14 amino acids. The DNA of the CDR3 is TGTGCCAGCAGCCAAGGGAGCAGGGGTAGAGAGCAGTTCTTC. Amino acids: CASSQGSRGREQFF.

V and J are TRBV27 and TRBJ2-3; 8 bases fit TRBD1. The ends lost 2 bases at V and 0 bases at J; junction bases unmatched: 10. The length of the CDR3 is 18 residues. Germline values: CDR1 MNHEY, CDR2 SMNVEV (reference sequence). CDR3 region: CASSLRPPQGASTDTQYF. The CDR3 DNA reads TGTGCCAGCAGTTTAAGGCCTCCCCAGGGGGCTAGCACAGATACGCAGTATTTT.

The chain recombines TRBV27 with TRBJ2-5, with 15 bases lining up with TRBD2. There are 18 residues in the CDR3. Germline CDR1 and CDR2: MNHEY and SMNVEV (reference sequence). Trimming removed 3 bases from V and 1 base from J; junction bases left unmatched: 6. As DNA, the CDR3 is TGTGCCAGCAGTTTCCTGGGACTAGCGGGGGGAATCCAAGAGACCCAGTACTTC. Protein product: CASSFLGLAGGIQETQYF.

The rearrangement uses TRBV19 and TRBJ1-1; D unclear. With 1 base removed from V and 7 bases from J, the gap between germline ends came to 7 bases. This CDR3 contains 12 residues. Germline CDR1 LNHDA, CDR2 SQIVND (reference sequence). The CDR3 protein is CASSIVSGEAFF. For the CDR3, the DNA is TGTGCCAGTAGTATAGTGAGCGGTGAAGCTTTCTTT.

The chain links TRBV5-1 to TRBJ1-1; weak D call: TRBD1 (5 bases). The V and J ends lost 4 bases and 0 bases respectively, with 19 bases between them. The length of the CDR3 is 17 residues. Looked up from germline, CDR1 is SGHRS and CDR2 is YFSETQ. The chain's CDR3 is CASSLGASRFMNTEAFF. The CDR3 DNA reads as TGCGCCAGCAGCCTTGGGGCGTCCCGTTTCATGAACACTGAAGCTTTCTTT.

This clone has only one observation. The rearrangement joins TRBV28 to TRBJ1-5; D gene unclear. The germline gives CDR1 MDHEN, CDR2 SYDVKM. Trimming stripped 2 bases from V and 4 bases from J, with 6 bases between. The CDR3 sequence is 13 residues long. This CDR3 reads CASSLIENQPQHF. As DNA, the CDR3 is TGTGCCAGCAGTTTAATAGAAAATCAGCCCCAGCATTTT.